This T cell receptor beta chain was captured in a study of regulatory T cells in long-lasting Graves disease. This clonotype was seen at least ten times. Library construction for TCR beta used iRepertoire HTBI primers and Arm-PCR of CDR3 regions. MiXCR, run by TCRdb on the multiplex PCR reads, gives a single entry per CDR3 protein. Of 500,000 to 700,000 distinct CDR3 sequences in the sample, 30% were seen once. The CDR3 covers 13 residues. V lost 8 bases, J lost 4 bases, and 6 bases stayed unmatched. Germline-derived CDR1 and CDR2 are SGHAT and FQNNGV. Time point reported: persistent/refractory GD, antithyroid drugs over 5 years with positive TRAb. PBMC RNA served as the TCR library source.

The chain couples TRBV11-2 to TRBJ1-1; 8 bases are shared with TRBD1. The sequence derives from a female donor with Graves disease. Sequenced here: peripheral blood mononuclear cells (PBMCs), sampled when the disease was refractory, from a patient treated with antithyroid drugs. CDR3 amino acids: CASLGTGGTEAFF. The CDR3 DNA sequence: TGTGCCAGCCTTGGAACAGGGGGCACTGAAGCTTTCTTT.